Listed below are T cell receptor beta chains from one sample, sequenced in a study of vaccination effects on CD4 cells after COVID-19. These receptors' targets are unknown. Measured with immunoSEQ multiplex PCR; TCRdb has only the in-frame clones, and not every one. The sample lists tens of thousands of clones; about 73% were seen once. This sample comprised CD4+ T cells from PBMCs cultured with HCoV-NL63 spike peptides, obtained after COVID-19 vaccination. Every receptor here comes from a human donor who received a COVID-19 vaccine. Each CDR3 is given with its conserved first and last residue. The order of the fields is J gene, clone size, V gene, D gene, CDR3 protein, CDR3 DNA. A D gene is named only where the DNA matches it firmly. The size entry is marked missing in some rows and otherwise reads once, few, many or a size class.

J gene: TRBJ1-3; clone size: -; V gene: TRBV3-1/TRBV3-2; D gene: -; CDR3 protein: CASSQERLTRGNTIYF; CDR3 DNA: TGTGCCAGCAGCCAAGAGCGACTAACAAGAGGAAACACCATATATTTT
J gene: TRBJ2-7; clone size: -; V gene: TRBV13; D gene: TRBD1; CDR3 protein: CASSYGTGESYEQYF; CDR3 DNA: TGTGCCAGCAGCTACGGGACAGGCGAATCCTACGAGCAGTACTTC
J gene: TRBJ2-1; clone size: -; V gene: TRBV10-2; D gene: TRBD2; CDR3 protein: CASSESGGSYNEQFF; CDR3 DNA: TGCGCCAGCAGTGAGTCGGGGGGGTCCTACAATGAGCAGTTCTTC
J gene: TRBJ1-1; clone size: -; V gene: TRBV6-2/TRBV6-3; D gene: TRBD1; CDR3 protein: CASSYRDRATEAFF; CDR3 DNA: TGTGCCAGCAGTTACCGGGACAGGGCCACTGAAGCTTTCTTT
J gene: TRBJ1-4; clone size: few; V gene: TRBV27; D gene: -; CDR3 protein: CASSLSGSRTEGEKLFF; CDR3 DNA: TGTGCCAGCAGTTTATCAGGGTCCCGGACCGAAGGGGAAAAACTGTTTTTT
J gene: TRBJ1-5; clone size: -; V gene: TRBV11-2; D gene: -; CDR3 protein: CASSLGQYSNQPQHF; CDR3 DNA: TGTGCCAGCAGCTTAGGCCAGTATAGCAATCAGCCCCAGCATTTT
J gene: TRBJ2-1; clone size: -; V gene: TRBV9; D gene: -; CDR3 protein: CASSVAYNEQFF; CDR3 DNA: TGTGCCAGCAGCGTAGCCTATAATGAGCAGTTCTTC
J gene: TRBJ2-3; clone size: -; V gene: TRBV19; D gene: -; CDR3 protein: CASSIDNTGTQYF; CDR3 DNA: TGTGCCAGTAGTATAGATAATACGGGTACGCAGTATTTT
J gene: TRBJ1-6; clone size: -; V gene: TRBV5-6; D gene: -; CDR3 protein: CASSRDSSPLHF; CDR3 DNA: TGTGCCAGCAGCAGGGATTCCTCACCCCTCCACTTT
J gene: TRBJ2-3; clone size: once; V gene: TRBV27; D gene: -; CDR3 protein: CASSPGLNTDTQYF; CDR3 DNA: TGTGCCAGCAGTCCTGGACTGAACACAGATACGCAGTATTTT
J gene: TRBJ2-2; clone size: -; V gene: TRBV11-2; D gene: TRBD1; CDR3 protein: CASSFPGQQNTGELFF; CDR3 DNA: TGTGCCAGCAGCTTCCCGGGACAGCAGAACACCGGGGAGCTGTTTTTT
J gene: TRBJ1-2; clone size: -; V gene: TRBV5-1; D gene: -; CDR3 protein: CASSLTGSNYGYTF; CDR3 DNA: TGCGCCAGCAGCTTGACAGGGTCTAACTATGGCTACACCTTC
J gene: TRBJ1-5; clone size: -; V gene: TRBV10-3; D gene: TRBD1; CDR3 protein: CAISEGQGANSNQPQHF; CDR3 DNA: TGTGCCATCAGCGAAGGACAGGGGGCCAATAGCAATCAGCCCCAGCATTTT
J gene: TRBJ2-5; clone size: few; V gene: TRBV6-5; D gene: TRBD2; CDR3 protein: CASSEGTIQETQYF; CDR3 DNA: TGTGCCAGCTCCGAAGGGACTATTCAAGAGACCCAGTACTTC
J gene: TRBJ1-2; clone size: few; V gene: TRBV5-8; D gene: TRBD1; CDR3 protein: CASSGGDRDSYGYTF; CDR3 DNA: TGTGCCAGCAGCGGGGGAGACCGGGACAGTTATGGCTACACCTTC
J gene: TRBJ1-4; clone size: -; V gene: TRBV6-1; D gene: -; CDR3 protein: CASSESPPGTVATNEKLFF; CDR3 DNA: TGTGCCAGCAGTGAAAGCCCTCCAGGGACGGTGGCAACTAATGAAAAACTGTTTTTT
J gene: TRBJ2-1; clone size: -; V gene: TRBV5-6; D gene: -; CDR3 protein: CASSPVGPYNEQFF; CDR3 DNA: TGTGCCAGCAGCCCGGTCGGTCCCTACAATGAGCAGTTCTTC
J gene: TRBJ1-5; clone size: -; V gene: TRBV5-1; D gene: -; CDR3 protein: CASSLDPRRDQPQHF; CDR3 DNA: TGCGCCAGCAGCTTGGACCCCCGAAGGGATCAGCCCCAGCATTTT
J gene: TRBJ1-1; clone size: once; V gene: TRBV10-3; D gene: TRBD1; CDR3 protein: CAISETGVLDTEAFF; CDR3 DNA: TGTGCCATCAGTGAGACAGGGGTATTAGACACTGAAGCTTTCTTT
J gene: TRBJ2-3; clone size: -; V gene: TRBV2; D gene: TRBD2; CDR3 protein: CASSEGGTSGRTDTQYF; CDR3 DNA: TGTGCCAGCAGTGAAGGCGGGACTAGCGGGAGAACAGATACGCAGTATTTT
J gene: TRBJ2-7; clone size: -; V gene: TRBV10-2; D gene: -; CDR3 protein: CASSGLGYEQYF; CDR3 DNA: TGCGCCAGCAGTGGTTTGGGGTACGAGCAGTACTTC
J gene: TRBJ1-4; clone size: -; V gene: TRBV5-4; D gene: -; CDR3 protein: CASSFRSGGDEKLFF; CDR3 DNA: TGTGCCAGCAGCTTCCGGTCGGGTGGGGATGAAAAACTGTTTTTT
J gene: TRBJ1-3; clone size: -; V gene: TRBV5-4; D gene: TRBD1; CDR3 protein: CASSILGQGADTIYF; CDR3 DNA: TGTGCCAGCAGCATCTTGGGACAGGGGGCAGACACCATATATTTT
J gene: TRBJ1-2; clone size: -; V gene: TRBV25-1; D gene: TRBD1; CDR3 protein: CASSGGTAKGGGYTF; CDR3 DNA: TGTGCCAGCAGTGGCGGGACAGCCAAGGGGGGTGGCTACACCTTC
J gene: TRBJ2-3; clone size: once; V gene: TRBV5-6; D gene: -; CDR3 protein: CASSGGGPTDTQYF; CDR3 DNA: TGTGCCAGCAGTGGGGGGGGGCCGACAGATACGCAGTATTTT
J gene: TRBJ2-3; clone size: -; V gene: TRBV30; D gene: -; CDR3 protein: CAWSAAFSARTDTQYF; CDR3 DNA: TGTGCCTGGAGCGCCGCCTTTAGCGCGCGCACAGATACGCAGTATTTT
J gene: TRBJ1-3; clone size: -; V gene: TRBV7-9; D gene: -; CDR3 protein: CASSSGPSGNTIYF; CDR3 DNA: TGTGCCAGCAGCTCCGGGCCCTCTGGAAACACCATATATTTT
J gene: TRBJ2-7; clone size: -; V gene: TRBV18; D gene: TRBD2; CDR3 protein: CASSPPGLGGEQYF; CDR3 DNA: TGTGCCAGCTCACCCCCTGGACTAGGAGGCGAGCAGTACTTC